This TCR beta chain was captured by sequencing in a study of T-cell reconstitution after alpha-beta-depleted transplantation in children. The study, taken as a whole, reports: It was surviving recipient T cells and thymic progenitors that gave some patients high TCRbeta diversity at day 60. T-cell numbers and diversity, one year after transplant, stemmed largely from T cells that were newly produced. Reportedly, only several hundred clones from non-depleted graft cells drove alpha-beta T-cell counts at about two months.

Germline V gene sequence: CDR1 SGHRS, CDR2 YFSETQ. The CDR3 sequence is 15 residues long. The V segment lost 0 bases and the J segment 4 bases; nucleotides outside the gene matches: 4. This clonotype has just a few counts. Its target is unknown. Unique molecular identifiers were incorporated into the prepared TCRbeta library. TCRdb recomputed calls from the PCR reads with MiXCR, one row per CDR3 protein. Seen here are about 420,000 distinct CDR3 sequences, around 15% observed once, and the top ten hold 25% to 35%. Sequenced here: PBMCs, mostly from graft donor cells, sampled 360 days after TCRalphabeta/CD19-depleted stem cell transplant. The chain links TRBV5-1 to TRBJ2-3, with 8 nucleotides matching TRBD1. The receptor's source is a boy under two years old who had a stem cell transplant for Wiskott-Aldrich syndrome, so the T cells may come from the graft donor. CDR3 bases: TGCGCCAGCAGCTTGGGGACAGGGATCCCAGATACGCAGTATTTT. It yields the protein CASSLGTGIPDTQYF.